The source of this TCR beta chain is a study of blood T cell repertoires in COVID-19 (dated by TCRdb to 2018 to 2021). With respect to the entire study: Samples from collaborators originated in the United States, Italy and Spain and spanned both the acute and convalescent phases of COVID-19. The repertoires were released in a freely available public database intended as a resource for research on the immune response to SARS-CoV-2. A de-identified subject ID, COVID-19 status, age in years and sex were almost always included in the sample metadata. The prospective study material was composed of cDNA or gDNA derived from T cells, B-cell-depleted T cells, or PBMCs. HLA class I and class II types, where available, came from metadata supplied by the sample provider rather than from assay-based typing. Samples were obtained from the ongoing ImmuneRACE study (first 160 participants) and from 1,254 subjects provided by 6 global collaborators. Deeply sampled blood TCRbeta repertoires from subjects exposed to, actively infected with, or recovered from COVID-19 were included in the dataset. General conclusions and limits of the study: Clinical and demographic metadata were provided uncurated, with the amount varying by source and participant.

The germline V end is reduced by 4 bases and the J end by 4 bases; junction bases left unmatched: 11. Reading the germline V gene gives CDR1 SGDLS and CDR2 YYNGEE. The CDR3 numbers 16 residues from cysteine through phenylalanine. The CDR3 DNA has 48 bases and is translated from base 1. TCRbeta CDR3 regions were amplified from genomic DNA using the immunoSEQ Assay, a bias-controlled multiplex PCR. The source study handled its data this way. Within the assay, amplification of reference gene primers was used to estimate how many nucleated cells each sample contained. To quantify the absolute abundance of each unique TCRbeta CDR3 rearrangement, sequence reads were collapsed and filtered. Productive Simpson clonality was computed per sample as the square root of Simpson's diversity index over productive rearrangements. Not all clones reach the TCRdb copy of this immuneACCESS table, which keeps in-frame sequences only. Checked studies attribute under half of the gap to unresolved V genes and leave the rest unexplained. Clonal size and the V and J genes are those of that table, whereas D and trimming came from the DNA. This sample has over 200,000 clones in its table, and roughly 85% of those were observed once. Of the sample, approximately 2.6% falls within the top ten clones.

Points on this clone: Its target antigen remains unknown. The record has no base qualities; no much larger clone is one base away.

Each collaborating institution followed its own protocols to collect whole blood in K2EDTA tubes. For TCRbeta analysis, collaborators shipped samples as frozen whole blood, isolated PBMCs, or DNA extracted from either of those sample types. The source is a woman in her 70s with active or convalescent COVID-19. The V and J segments used are TRBV9 and TRBJ2-5; 9 bases in the middle match TRBD2. The specimen sequenced was peripheral blood. The CDR3 sequence is CASSPVAGAPRETQYF. At the DNA level, the sequence is TGTGCCAGCAGCCCGGTAGCGGGGGCCCCCCGAGAGACCCAGTACTTC.